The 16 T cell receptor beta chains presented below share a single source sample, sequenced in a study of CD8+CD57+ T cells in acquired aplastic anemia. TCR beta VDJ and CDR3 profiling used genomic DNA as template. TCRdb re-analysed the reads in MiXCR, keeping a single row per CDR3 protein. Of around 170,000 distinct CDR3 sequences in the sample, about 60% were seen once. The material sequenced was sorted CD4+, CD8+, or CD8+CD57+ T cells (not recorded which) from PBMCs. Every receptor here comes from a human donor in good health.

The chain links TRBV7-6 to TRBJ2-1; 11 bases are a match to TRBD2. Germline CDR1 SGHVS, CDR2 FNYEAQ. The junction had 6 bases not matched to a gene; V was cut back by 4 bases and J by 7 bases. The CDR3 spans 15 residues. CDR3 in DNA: TGTGCCAGCAGCTCAATGACTAGCGGGAAAAATGAGCAGTTCTTC. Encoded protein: CASSSMTSGKNEQFF.

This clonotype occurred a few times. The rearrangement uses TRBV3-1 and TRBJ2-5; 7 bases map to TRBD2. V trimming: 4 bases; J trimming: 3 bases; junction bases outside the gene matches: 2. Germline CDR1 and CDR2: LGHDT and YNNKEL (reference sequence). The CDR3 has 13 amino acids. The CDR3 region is CASSPTSEETQYF. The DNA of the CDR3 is TGTGCCAGCAGCCCCACTAGCGAAGAGACCCAGTACTTC.

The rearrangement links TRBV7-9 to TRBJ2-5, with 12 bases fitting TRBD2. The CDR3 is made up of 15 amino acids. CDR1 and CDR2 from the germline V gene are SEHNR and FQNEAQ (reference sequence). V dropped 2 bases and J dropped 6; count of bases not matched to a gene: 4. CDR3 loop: CASSLLAGGLKTQYF. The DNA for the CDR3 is TGTGCCAGCAGCTTACTAGCGGGGGGGCTAAAGACCCAGTACTTC. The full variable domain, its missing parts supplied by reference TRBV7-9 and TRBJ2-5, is DTGVSQNPRHKITKRGQNVTFRCDPISEHNRLYWYRQTLGQGPEFLTYFQNEAQLEKSRLLSDRFSAERPKGSFSTLEIQRTEQGDSAMYLCASSLLAGGLKTQYFGPGTRLLVL.

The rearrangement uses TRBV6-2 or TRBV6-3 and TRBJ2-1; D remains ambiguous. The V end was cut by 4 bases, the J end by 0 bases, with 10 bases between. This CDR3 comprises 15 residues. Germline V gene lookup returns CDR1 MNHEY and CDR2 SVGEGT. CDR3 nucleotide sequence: TGTGCCAGCAGTTCCGACTCCAGCTCCTACAATGAGCAGTTCTTC. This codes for CASSSDSSSYNEQFF.

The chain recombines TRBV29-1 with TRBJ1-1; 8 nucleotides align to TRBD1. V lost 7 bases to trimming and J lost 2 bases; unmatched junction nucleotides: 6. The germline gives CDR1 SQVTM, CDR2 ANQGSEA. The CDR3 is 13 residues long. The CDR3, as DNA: TGCAGCGCTGGACAGGGTCACAACACTGAAGCTTTCTTT. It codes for CSAGQGHNTEAFF.

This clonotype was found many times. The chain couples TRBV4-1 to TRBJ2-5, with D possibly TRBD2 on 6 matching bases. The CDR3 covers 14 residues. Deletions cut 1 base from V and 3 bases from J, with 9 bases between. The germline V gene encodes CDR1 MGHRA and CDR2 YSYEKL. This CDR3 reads CASSQAGGEETQYF. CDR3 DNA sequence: TGCGCCAGCAGCCAAGCTGGAGGGGAAGAGACCCAGTACTTC.

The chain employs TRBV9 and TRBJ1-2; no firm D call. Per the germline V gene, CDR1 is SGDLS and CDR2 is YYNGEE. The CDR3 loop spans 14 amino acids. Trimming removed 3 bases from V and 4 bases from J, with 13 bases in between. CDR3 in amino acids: CASSGWAAPYGYTF. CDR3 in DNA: TGTGCCAGCAGCGGTTGGGCGGCACCCTATGGCTACACCTTC.

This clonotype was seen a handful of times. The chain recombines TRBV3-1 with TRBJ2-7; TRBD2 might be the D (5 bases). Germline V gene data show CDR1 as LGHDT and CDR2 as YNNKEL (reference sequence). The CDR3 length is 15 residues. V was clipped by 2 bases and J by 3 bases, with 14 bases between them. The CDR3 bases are TGTGCCAGCAGCCAACTCACTAGTGTTGACTACGAGCAGTACTTC. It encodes CASSQLTSVDYEQYF.

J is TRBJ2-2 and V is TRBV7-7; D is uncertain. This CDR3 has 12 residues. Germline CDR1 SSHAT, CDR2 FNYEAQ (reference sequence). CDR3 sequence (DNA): TGTGCTAGTGTCCTAAACACCGGGGAGCTGTTTTTT. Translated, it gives CASVLNTGELFF.

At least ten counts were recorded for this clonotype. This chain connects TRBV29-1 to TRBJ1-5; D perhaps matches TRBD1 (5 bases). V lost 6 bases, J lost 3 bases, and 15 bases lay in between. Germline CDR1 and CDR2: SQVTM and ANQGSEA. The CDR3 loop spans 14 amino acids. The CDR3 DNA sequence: TGCAGCGTGGTCCTCCCAGGGATCAATCAGCCCCAGCATTTT. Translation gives CSVVLPGINQPQHF.

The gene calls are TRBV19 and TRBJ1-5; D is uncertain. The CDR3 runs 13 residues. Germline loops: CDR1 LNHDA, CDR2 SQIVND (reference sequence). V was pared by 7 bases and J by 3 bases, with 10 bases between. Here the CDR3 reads CASTTGYNQPQHF. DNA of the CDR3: TGTGCCAGTACCACGGGATACAATCAGCCCCAGCATTTT.

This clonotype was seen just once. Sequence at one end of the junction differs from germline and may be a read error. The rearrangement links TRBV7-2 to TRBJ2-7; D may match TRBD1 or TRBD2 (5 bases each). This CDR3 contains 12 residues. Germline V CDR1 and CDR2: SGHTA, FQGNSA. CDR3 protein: CAGSSGTVEQYF. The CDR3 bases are TGTGCCGGCAGCTCCGGGACGGTCGAGCAGTACTTC.

The CDR3 loop is CASSPLDGTSGRDEQYF. CDR3 DNA: TGTGCCAGCAGCCCACTAGACGGGACTAGCGGTAGGGATGAGCAGTACTTC. This chain joins TRBV7-9 and TRBJ2-7, with TRBD2 identical over 11 bases. Germline V lookup: CDR1 SEHNR, CDR2 FQNEAQ (reference sequence). The CDR3 totals 17 residues. Trimming removed 5 bases from V and 7 bases from J; junction bases left unmatched: 16.

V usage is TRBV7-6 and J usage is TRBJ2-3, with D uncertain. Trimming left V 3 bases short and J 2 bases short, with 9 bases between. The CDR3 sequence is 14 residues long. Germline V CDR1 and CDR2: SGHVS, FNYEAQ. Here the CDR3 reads CASSFLGATDTQYF. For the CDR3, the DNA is TGTGCCAGCAGCTTTCTAGGAGCCACAGATACGCAGTATTTT.

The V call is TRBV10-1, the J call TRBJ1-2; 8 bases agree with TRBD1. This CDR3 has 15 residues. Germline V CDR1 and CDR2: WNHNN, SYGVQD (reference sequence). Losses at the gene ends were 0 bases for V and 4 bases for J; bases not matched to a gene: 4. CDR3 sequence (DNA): TGCGCCAGCAGTGAGTCGCAGGGGGCCGTCTATGGCTACACCTTC. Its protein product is CASSESQGAVYGYTF.

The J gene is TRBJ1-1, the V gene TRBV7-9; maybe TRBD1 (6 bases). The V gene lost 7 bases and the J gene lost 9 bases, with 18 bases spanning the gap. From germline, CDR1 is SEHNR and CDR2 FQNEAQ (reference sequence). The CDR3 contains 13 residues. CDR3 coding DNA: TGTGCCAGCACCAACACGACAGGAGCAAAAGCTTTCTTT. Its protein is CASTNTTGAKAFF.